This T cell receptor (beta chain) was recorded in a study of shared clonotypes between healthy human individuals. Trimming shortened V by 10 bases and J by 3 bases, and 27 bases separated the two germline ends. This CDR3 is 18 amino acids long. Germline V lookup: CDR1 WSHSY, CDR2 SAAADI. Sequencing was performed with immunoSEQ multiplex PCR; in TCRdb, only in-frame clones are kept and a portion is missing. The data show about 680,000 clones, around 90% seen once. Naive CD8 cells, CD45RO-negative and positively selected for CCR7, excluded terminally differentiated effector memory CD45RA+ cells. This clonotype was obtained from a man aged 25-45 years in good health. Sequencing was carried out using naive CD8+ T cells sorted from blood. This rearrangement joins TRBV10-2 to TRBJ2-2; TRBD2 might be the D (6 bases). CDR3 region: CATTGPSESALYTGELFF. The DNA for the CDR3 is TGCGCCACAACAGGCCCTAGCGAGTCTGCCCTCTACACCGGGGAGCTGTTTTTT.